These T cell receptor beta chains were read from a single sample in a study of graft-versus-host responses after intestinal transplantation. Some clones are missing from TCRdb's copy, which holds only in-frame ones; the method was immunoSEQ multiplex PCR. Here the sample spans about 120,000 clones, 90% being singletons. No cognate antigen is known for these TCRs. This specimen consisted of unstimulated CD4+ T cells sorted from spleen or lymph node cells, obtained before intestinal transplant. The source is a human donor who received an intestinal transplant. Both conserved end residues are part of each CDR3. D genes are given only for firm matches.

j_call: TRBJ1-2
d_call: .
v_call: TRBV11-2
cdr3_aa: CASSLNRGAGNYGYTF

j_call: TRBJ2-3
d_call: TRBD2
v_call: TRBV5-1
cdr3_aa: CASSTGLAGFTDTQYF

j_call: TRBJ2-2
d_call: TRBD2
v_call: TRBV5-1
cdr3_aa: CASSLPTSGGGELFF

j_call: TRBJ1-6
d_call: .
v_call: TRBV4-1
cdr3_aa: CASSQVVDSPLHF

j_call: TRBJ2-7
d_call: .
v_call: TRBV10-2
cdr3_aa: CASSEPPRVGSYEQYF

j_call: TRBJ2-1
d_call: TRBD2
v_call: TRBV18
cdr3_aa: CASSPLGLAGPSNEQFF

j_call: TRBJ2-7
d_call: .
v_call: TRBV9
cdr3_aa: CASSAGGIDALGEQYF

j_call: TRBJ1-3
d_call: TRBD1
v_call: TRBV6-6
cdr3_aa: CASSGDRGSGNTIYF

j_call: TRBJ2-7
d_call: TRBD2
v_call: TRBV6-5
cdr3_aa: CASSYSGGRAYEQYF

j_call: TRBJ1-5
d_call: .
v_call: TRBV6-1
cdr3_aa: CASSEYTALYSNQPQHF

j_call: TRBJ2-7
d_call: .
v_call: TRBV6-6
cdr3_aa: CATRDSPSYEQYF

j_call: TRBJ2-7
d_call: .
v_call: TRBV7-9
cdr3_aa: CASSFQRFGGEQYF

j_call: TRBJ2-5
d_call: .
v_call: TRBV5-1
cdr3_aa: CASSLSSGHQETQYF

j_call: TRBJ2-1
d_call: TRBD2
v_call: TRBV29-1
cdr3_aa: CSGGGTGFGNEQFF

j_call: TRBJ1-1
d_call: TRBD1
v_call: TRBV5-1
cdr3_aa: CASNPGQGRGNTEAFF

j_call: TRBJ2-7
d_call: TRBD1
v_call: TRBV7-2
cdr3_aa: CASSLDRGYEQYF

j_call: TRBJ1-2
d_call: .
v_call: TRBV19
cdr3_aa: CASSVQVTNYGYTF

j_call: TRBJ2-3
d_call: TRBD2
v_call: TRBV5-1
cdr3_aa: CASSLTSGSTDTQYF

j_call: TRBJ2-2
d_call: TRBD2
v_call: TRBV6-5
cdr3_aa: CASKREGPGELFF

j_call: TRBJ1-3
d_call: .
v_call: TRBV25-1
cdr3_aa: CASSDSGGNTIYF

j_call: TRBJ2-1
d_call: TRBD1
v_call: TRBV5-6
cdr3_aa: CASSYWTGVSLGEQFF

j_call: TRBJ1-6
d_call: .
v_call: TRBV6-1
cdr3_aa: CASTGAYPHNSPLHF

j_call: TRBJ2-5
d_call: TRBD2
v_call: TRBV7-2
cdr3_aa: CASSTPSGRRETQYF

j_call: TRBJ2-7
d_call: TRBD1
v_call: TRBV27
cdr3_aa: CASSRGTGGVYEQYF

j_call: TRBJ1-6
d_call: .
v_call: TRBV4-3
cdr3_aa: CASSQDRRNSPLHF

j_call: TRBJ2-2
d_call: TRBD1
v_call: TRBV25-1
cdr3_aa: CASNKPRDRGRDTGELFF

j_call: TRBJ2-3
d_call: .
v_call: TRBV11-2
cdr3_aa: CASHLWSGPPDTQYF

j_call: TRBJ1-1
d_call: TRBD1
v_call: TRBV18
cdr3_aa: CASSPLVPGQFLNTEAFF

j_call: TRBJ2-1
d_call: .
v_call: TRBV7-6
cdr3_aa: CASSLVAGSFYNEQFF

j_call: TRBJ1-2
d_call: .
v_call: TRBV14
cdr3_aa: CASSQEFGVGGYTF

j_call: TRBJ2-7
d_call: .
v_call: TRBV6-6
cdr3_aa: CASSNFRSSYEQYF

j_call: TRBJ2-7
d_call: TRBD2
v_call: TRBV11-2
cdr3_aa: CASSLERLAGPYEQYF

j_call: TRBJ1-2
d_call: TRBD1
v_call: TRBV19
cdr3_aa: CASSPTGTGHGYTF

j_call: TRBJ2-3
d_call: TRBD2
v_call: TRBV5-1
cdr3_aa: CASSGWASGRVDTQYF

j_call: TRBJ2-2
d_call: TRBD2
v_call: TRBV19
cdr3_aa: CASRSRAGDRELFF

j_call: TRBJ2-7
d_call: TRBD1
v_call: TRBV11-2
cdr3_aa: CASTLTTGIYEQYF

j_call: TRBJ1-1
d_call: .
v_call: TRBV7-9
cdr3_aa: CASSLAGGGRAFF

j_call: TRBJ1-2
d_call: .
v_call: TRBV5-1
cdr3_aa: CASSLPGSYGYTF

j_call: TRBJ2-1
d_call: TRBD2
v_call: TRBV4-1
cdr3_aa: CASSQVGRASYNEQFF

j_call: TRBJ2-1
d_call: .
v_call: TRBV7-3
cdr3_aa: CASSQGTPSYNEQFF